The 3 T cell receptor beta chains below all came from one sample that was sequenced in a study of post-analysis software for immune sequencing data. The study, taken as a whole, reports: Comparison of patients with controls showed five or six TRBV segments more frequent in patients, TRBV5-6, TRBV5-1 and TRBV20-1 among them.

Researchers reported that TCR beta cDNA libraries carried unique molecular identifiers. Each CDR3 protein gets one entry after TCRdb re-called the PCR reads with MiXCR. This table holds about 620,000 distinct CDR3 sequences, 40% to 50% found once. The antigens these receptors bind are not known. Sequenced sample: blood. Receptor source: a girl between 10 and 17 years old with multiple sclerosis.

The chain links TRBV20-1 to TRBJ2-3; 8 bases agree with TRBD1. There are 13 residues in the CDR3. The germline CDR1 and CDR2 sequences are DFQATT and SNEGSKA (reference sequence). The trim removed 8 bases at V and 2 bases at J, leaving 6 bases unmatched. The CDR3 region is CSTGQGPTDTQYF. The CDR3 region has the DNA TGCAGTACAGGACAGGGCCCCACAGATACGCAGTATTTT.

This chain's CDR3 is CASSQEGGSGNQPQHF. The CDR3 DNA reads as TGTGCCAGCAGCCAAGAGGGTGGATCCGGCAATCAGCCCCAGCATTTT. J is TRBJ1-5 and V is TRBV4-2, with D uncertain. The length of the CDR3 is 16 residues. Germline lookup yields CDR1 LGHNA and CDR2 YNFKEQ. Trimming took off 0 bases at V and 2 bases at J, with 11 bases between the two ends.

The V and J genes are TRBV20-1 and TRBJ2-7; 8 nucleotides agree with TRBD1. The CDR3 totals 14 residues. CDR1 and CDR2 (germline): DFQATT, SNEGSKA (reference sequence). Unmatched junction bases numbered 8, after V lost 2 bases and J lost 5 bases. CDR3 DNA: TGCAGTGCTAGATCTCGGACAGGGAGCAACGAGCAGTACTTC. Amino acids: CSARSRTGSNEQYF.